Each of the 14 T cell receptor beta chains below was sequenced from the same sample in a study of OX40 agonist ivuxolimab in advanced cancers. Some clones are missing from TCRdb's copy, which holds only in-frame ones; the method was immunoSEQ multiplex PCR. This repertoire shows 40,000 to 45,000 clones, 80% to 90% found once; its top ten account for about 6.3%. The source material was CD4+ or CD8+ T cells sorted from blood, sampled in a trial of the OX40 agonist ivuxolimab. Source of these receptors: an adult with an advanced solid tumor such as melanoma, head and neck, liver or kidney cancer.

The CDR3 DNA reads as TGTGCCAGCAGGATAGGAACCACAGATACGCAGTATTTT. It codes for CASRIGTTDTQYF. V is TRBV28 and J is TRBJ2-3; D is undetermined. V dropped 6 bases and J dropped 2 bases, with 9 bases sitting between them. Germline V gene data show CDR1 as MDHEN and CDR2 as SYDVKM. The CDR3 covers 13 residues.

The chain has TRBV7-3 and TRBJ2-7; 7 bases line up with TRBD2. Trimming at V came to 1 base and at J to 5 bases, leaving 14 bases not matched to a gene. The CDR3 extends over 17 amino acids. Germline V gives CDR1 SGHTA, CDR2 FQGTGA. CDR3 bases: TGTGCCAGCAGCTTAAGAGGGGCGGGAGCCCGGGTCCACGAGCAGTACTTC. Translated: CASSLRGAGARVHEQYF.

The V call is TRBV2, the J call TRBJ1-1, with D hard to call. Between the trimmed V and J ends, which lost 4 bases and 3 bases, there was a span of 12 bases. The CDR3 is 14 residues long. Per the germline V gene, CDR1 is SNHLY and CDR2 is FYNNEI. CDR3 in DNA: TGTGCCAGCAGTGGATTTGGGAGGGACACTGAAGCTTTCTTT. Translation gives CASSGFGRDTEAFF.

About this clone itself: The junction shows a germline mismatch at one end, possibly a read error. CDR3 amino acids: CASSIGLRNNEQFF. The CDR3 bases are TGTGCCAGTAGCATAGGGTTAAGAAACAATGAGCAGTTCTTC. The V call is TRBV19, the J call TRBJ2-1; D is undetermined. CDR1 and CDR2 (germline): LNHDA, SQIVND (reference sequence). CDR3 length: 14 amino acids.

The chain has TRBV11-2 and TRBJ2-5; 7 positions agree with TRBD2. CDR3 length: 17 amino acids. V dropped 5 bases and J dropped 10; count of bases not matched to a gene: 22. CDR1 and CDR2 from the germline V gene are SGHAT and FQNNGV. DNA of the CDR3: TGTGCCAGCAGCCTGGCGGGGGATGGGGGATTAAGTGAGGGCCAGTACTTC. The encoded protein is CASSLAGDGGLSEGQYF. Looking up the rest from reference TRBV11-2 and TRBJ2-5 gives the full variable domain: EAGVAQSPRYKIIEKRQSVAFWCNPISGHATLYWYQQILGQGPKLLIQFQNNGVVDDSQLPKDRFSAERLKGVDSTLKIQPAKLEDSAVYLCASSLAGDGGLSEGQYFGPGTRLLVL.

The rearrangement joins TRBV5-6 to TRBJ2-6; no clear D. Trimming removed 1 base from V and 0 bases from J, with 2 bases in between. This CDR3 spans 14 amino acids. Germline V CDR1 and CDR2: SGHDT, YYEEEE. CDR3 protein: CASSLLSGANVLTF. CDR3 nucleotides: TGTGCCAGCAGCTTGCTCTCTGGGGCCAACGTCCTGACTTTC.

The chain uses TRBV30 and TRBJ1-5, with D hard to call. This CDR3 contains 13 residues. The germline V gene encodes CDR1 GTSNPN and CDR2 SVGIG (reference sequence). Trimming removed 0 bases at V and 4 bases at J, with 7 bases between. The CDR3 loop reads CAWSVKQNQPQHF. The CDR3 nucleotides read TGTGCCTGGAGTGTAAAACAGAATCAGCCCCAGCATTTT.

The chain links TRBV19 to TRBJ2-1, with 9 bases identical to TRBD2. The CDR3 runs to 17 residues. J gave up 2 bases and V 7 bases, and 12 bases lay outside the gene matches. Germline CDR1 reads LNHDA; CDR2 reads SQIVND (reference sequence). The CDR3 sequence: CASTSGRRWGPYNEQFF. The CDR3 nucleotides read TGTGCCAGTACCAGCGGGAGGAGGTGGGGTCCCTACAATGAGCAGTTCTTC.

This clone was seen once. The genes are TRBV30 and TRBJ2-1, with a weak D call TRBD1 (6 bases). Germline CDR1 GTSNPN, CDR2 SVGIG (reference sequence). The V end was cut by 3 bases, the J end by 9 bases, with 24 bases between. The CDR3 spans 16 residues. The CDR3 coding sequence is TGTGCCTGGAGGCCCCAGGGGAAGGATAGGTCGGGTGAGCAGTTCTTC. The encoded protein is CAWRPQGKDRSGEQFF.

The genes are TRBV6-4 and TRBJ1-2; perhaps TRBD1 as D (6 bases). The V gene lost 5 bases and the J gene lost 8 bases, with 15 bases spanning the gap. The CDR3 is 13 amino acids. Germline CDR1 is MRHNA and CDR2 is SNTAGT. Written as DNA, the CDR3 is TGTGCCAGCAGTCCGGGACAAGCATCCGGCTACACCTTC. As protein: CASSPGQASGYTF.

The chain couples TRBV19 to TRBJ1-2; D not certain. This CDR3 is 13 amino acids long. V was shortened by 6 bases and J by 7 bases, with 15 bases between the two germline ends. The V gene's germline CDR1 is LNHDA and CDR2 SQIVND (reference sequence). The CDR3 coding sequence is TGTGCCAGTAGGCCTAGACCTGAGAGTGGCTACACCTTC. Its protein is CASRPRPESGYTF. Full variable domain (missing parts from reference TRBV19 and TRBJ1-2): DGGITQSPKYLFRKEGQNVTLSCEQNLNHDAMYWYRQDPGQGLRLIYYSQIVNDFQKGDIAEGYSVSREKKESFPLTVTSAQKNPTAFYLCASRPRPESGYTFGSGTRLTVV.

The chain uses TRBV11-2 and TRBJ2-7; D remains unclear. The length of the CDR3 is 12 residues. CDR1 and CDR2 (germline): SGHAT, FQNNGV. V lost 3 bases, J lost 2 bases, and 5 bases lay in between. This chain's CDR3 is CASSFRAYEQYF. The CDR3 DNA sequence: TGTGCCAGCAGCTTTAGGGCCTACGAGCAGTACTTC.

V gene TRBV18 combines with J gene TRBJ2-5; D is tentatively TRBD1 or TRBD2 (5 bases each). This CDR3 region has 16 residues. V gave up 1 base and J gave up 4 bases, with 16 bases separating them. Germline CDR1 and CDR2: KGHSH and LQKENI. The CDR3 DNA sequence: TGTGCCAGCTCACCACTACGCACTTCAGGGAGAGAGACCCAGTACTTC. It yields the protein CASSPLRTSGRETQYF.

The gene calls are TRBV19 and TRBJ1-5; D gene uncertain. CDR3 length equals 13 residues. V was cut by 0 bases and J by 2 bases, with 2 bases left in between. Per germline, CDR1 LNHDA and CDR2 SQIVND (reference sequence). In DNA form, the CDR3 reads TGTGCCAGTAGTATAGAGGGCAATCAGCCCCAGCATTTT. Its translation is CASSIEGNQPQHF.